These T cell receptor beta chains were read from a single sample in a study of radiation and T cells in renal cell carcinoma. Measured with immunoSEQ multiplex PCR; TCRdb has only the in-frame clones, and not every one. This repertoire shows over 60,000 clones, around 80% found once; its top ten account for less than 7.5%. The specimen comprised blood, sampled from a patient whose treatment included radiotherapy and nephrectomy. These receptors were obtained from a man aged 60 to 75 with renal cell carcinoma. CDR3s include the opening cysteine and the closing phenylalanine or tryptophan. D genes are given only for firm matches. Only some rows state a clone size, as once, few, many or a class for expanded clones.

cdr3_nt: TGCGCCAGCAGCCAGACGCAGCCTACCAATTCACCCCTCCACTTT
cdr3_aa: CASSQTQPTNSPLHF
v_call: TRBV5-1
j_call: TRBJ1-6
cdr3_length: 15
d_call: NA
clone_size: NA

cdr3_nt: TGTGCCAGCAGGCCTACAGGGACACACGGTGACACCATATATTTT
cdr3_aa: CASRPTGTHGDTIYF
v_call: TRBV6-5
j_call: TRBJ1-3
cdr3_length: 15
d_call: NA
clone_size: NA

cdr3_nt: TGTGCCAGCAGCTTAGACCCTGGGGTCAGGACAGATACGCAGTATTTT
cdr3_aa: CASSLDPGVRTDTQYF
v_call: TRBV11-3
j_call: TRBJ2-3
cdr3_length: 16
d_call: NA
clone_size: NA

cdr3_nt: TGTGCCAGCAGCCGGGAGACAGCCATGAACACTGAAGCTTTCTTT
cdr3_aa: CASSRETAMNTEAFF
v_call: TRBV11-2
j_call: TRBJ1-1
cdr3_length: 15
d_call: NA
clone_size: once

cdr3_nt: TGTGCCAGCAGGGGGTGGGGACAGGGTTCAGAGACCCAGTACTTC
cdr3_aa: CASRGWGQGSETQYF
v_call: TRBV11-2
j_call: TRBJ2-5
cdr3_length: 15
d_call: TRBD1
clone_size: NA

cdr3_nt: TGTGCCATCAGTGAGTCAATAGGCAATCAGCCCCAGCATTTT
cdr3_aa: CAISESIGNQPQHF
v_call: TRBV10-3
j_call: TRBJ1-5
cdr3_length: 14
d_call: NA
clone_size: NA

cdr3_nt: TGTGCCTGGAGTATTAACAGGGAAGCTTTCTTT
cdr3_aa: CAWSINREAFF
v_call: TRBV30
j_call: TRBJ1-1
cdr3_length: 11
d_call: NA
clone_size: NA

cdr3_nt: TGCGCCAGCAGTGTTTCTCAAAAGACCTATGGCTACACCTTC
cdr3_aa: CASSVSQKTYGYTF
v_call: TRBV10-1
j_call: TRBJ1-2
cdr3_length: 14
d_call: NA
clone_size: NA

cdr3_nt: TGTGCCAGCAGCCGGTGGGGGGAGACCCAGTACTTC
cdr3_aa: CASSRWGETQYF
v_call: TRBV14
j_call: TRBJ2-5
cdr3_length: 12
d_call: NA
clone_size: NA

cdr3_nt: TGTGCCAGCAGCTTAGATCCCGAGGGCGAGCAGTACTTC
cdr3_aa: CASSLDPEGEQYF
v_call: TRBV5-4
j_call: TRBJ2-7
cdr3_length: 13
d_call: NA
clone_size: NA

cdr3_nt: TGTGCCAGCAGCCCGACCACCCTCGGGAGCACTGAAGCTTTCTTT
cdr3_aa: CASSPTTLGSTEAFF
v_call: TRBV7-8
j_call: TRBJ1-1
cdr3_length: 15
d_call: NA
clone_size: NA

cdr3_nt: TGCAGCGTTGGCGGGACGCGGGCAGAGACCCAGTACTTC
cdr3_aa: CSVGGTRAETQYF
v_call: TRBV29-1
j_call: TRBJ2-5
cdr3_length: 13
d_call: NA
clone_size: NA

cdr3_nt: TGTGCCAGCAGCTTGGCCGGGGGGGTGGCCAAAAACATTCAGTACTTC
cdr3_aa: CASSLAGGVAKNIQYF
v_call: TRBV5-4
j_call: TRBJ2-4
cdr3_length: 16
d_call: TRBD2
clone_size: NA

cdr3_nt: TGTGCCAGCAGCTCCCCCGGTGGGAAGGGAGTTTATGAGCAGTTCTTC
cdr3_aa: CASSSPGGKGVYEQFF
v_call: TRBV9
j_call: TRBJ2-1
cdr3_length: 16
d_call: NA
clone_size: NA

cdr3_nt: TGTGCCAGCTCCGGGGGGTCCTCCTACAATGAGCAGTTCTTC
cdr3_aa: CASSGGSSYNEQFF
v_call: TRBV6-6
j_call: TRBJ2-1
cdr3_length: 14
d_call: TRBD2
clone_size: NA

cdr3_nt: TGTGCCAGCAGCCCCTGGAGAGAGCAGTACTCTGGAAACACCATATATTTT
cdr3_aa: CASSPWREQYSGNTIYF
v_call: TRBV11-3
j_call: TRBJ1-3
cdr3_length: 17
d_call: NA
clone_size: NA

cdr3_nt: TGCAGCGTTCTAGCGGGGGTAATGACGATAAGCTCCTACAATGAGCAGTTCTTC
cdr3_aa: CSVLAGVMTISSYNEQFF
v_call: TRBV29-1
j_call: TRBJ2-1
cdr3_length: 18
d_call: TRBD2
clone_size: NA

cdr3_nt: TGTGCCAGCAGTTACTTTAGCGGTAGCACAGATACGCAGTATTTT
cdr3_aa: CASSYFSGSTDTQYF
v_call: TRBV6-5
j_call: TRBJ2-3
cdr3_length: 15
d_call: NA
clone_size: NA

cdr3_nt: TGCGCCAGTGGAGAGGGGGCGACCTACAATGAGCAGTTCTTC
cdr3_aa: CASGEGATYNEQFF
v_call: TRBV4-3
j_call: TRBJ2-1
cdr3_length: 14
d_call: TRBD1
clone_size: NA

cdr3_nt: TGTGCCAGCAGCCCCGACAGGGGAAGTGGCTACACCTTC
cdr3_aa: CASSPDRGSGYTF
v_call: TRBV7-6
j_call: TRBJ1-2
cdr3_length: 13
d_call: TRBD1
clone_size: NA

cdr3_nt: TGTGCCAGCAGCGTCGGGACGGCAGGGGTGTATGGCTACACCTTC
cdr3_aa: CASSVGTAGVYGYTF
v_call: TRBV11-2
j_call: TRBJ1-2
cdr3_length: 15
d_call: NA
clone_size: NA

cdr3_nt: TGCGCCAGCAGCTTGGCCGGACAGCACGTCTATGGCTACACCTTC
cdr3_aa: CASSLAGQHVYGYTF
v_call: TRBV5-1
j_call: TRBJ1-2
cdr3_length: 15
d_call: NA
clone_size: medium-sized

cdr3_nt: TGTGCCAGCAGTGAAAACGGACAGCCCCAGCATTTT
cdr3_aa: CASSENGQPQHF
v_call: TRBV6-1
j_call: TRBJ1-5
cdr3_length: 12
d_call: NA
clone_size: few

cdr3_nt: TGTGCCTGGAGTTTCCAGGGGAGGTATGAGACCCAGTACTTC
cdr3_aa: CAWSFQGRYETQYF
v_call: TRBV30
j_call: TRBJ2-5
cdr3_length: 14
d_call: NA
clone_size: NA

cdr3_nt: TGTTCCTTGACGGGACAGGGGGCCGGTGAGACCCAGTACTTC
cdr3_aa: CSLTGQGAGETQYF
v_call: TRBV30
j_call: TRBJ2-5
cdr3_length: 14
d_call: TRBD1
clone_size: NA

cdr3_nt: TGTGCCAGCAGTGACAGGGACAGGGGAAAAACCCAACCACAAACTAACTATGGCTACACCTTC
cdr3_aa: CASSDRDRGKTQPQTNYGYTF
v_call: TRBV6-4
j_call: TRBJ1-2
cdr3_length: 21
d_call: TRBD1
clone_size: NA

cdr3_nt: TGCGCCAGCAGCCAAGATGGGGGGACGTGGGGAAACACCATATATTTT
cdr3_aa: CASSQDGGTWGNTIYF
v_call: TRBV4-3
j_call: TRBJ1-3
cdr3_length: 16
d_call: NA
clone_size: NA

cdr3_nt: TGTGCCATCAGTGAGCCGAGTCGGGGACAGGGGGCGGGTGAGCAGTTCTTC
cdr3_aa: CAISEPSRGQGAGEQFF
v_call: TRBV10-3
j_call: TRBJ2-1
cdr3_length: 17
d_call: TRBD1
clone_size: once

cdr3_nt: TGCAGCGTTAGACAGCATCAAGAGACCCAGTACTTC
cdr3_aa: CSVRQHQETQYF
v_call: TRBV29-1
j_call: TRBJ2-5
cdr3_length: 12
d_call: NA
clone_size: NA